The 27 T cell receptor beta chains below come from one sample, sequenced in a study of blood T cell repertoires in COVID-19. Method: immunoSEQ multiplex PCR; TCRdb's copy keeps in-frame clones and lacks some. The repertoire holds 150,000 to 200,000 clones, with about four fifths as singletons. Sequencing was done on a sample of PBMCs or T cells enriched from blood (not recorded which). The receptor set was obtained from a woman aged 55-75 years who had recovered from COVID-19.

This sequence joins TRBV5-6 and TRBJ1-5; TRBD1 aligns across 9 bases. The CDR3 is made up of 16 amino acids. Germline V gives CDR1 SGHDT, CDR2 YYEEEE. V was pared by 1 base and J by 4 bases, with 6 bases of the junction left unmatched. CDR3 residues: CASSLKGTGKNQPQHF. The CDR3 nucleotides are TGTGCCAGCAGCTTGAAGGGGACAGGGAAAAATCAGCCCCAGCATTTT.

The chain recombines TRBV5-6 with TRBJ1-5; 7 nucleotides align to TRBD1. This CDR3 contains 16 residues. Trimming cost V 1 base and J 5 bases; bases outside gene matches: 9. Germline-derived CDR1 and CDR2 are SGHDT and YYEEEE. CDR3 sequence reads: CASSLLGKGADQPQHF. The CDR3 nucleotides read TGTGCCAGCAGCTTGCTGGGAAAGGGGGCAGATCAGCCCCAGCATTTT.

The V gene is TRBV2, the J gene TRBJ1-5, with TRBD1 matching 7 bases. CDR3 length equals 12 residues. With 2 bases clipped from V and 9 bases from J, the junction kept 1 base outside the gene matches. CDR1 SNHLY and CDR2 FYNNEI come from the germline V gene. For the CDR3, the DNA is TGTGCCAGCAGTGAATCAGGGGGGCCCCAGCATTTT. Protein product: CASSESGGPQHF. Variable domain in full (rest from reference TRBV2 and TRBJ1-5): EPEVTQTPSHQVTQMGQEVILRCVPISNHLYFYWYRQILGQKVEFLVSFYNNEISEKSEIFDDQFSVERPDGSNFTLKIRSTKLEDSAMYFCASSESGGPQHFGDGTRLSIL.

The rearrangement joins TRBV5-1 to TRBJ2-5; 12 nucleotides line up with TRBD1. V lost 2 bases, J lost 5 bases, and 4 bases stayed unmatched. The V gene's germline CDR1 is SGHRS and CDR2 YFSETQ. This CDR3 has 15 residues. The CDR3 DNA reads as TGCGCCAGCAGCTTAGGGACAGGGGGCTGGGAGACCCAGTACTTC. The encoded protein is CASSLGTGGWETQYF.

The rearrangement links TRBV2 to TRBJ2-7; TRBD2 might be the D (5 bases). The V gene's germline CDR1 is SNHLY and CDR2 FYNNEI. This CDR3 contains 12 residues. With 11 bases removed from V and 4 bases from J, the gap between germline ends came to 15 bases. This CDR3 reads CAGSERLYEQYF. The CDR3 DNA sequence: TGTGCCGGGAGTGAGAGGCTGTACGAGCAGTACTTC.

V usage is TRBV10-3 and J usage is TRBJ2-3; 10 nucleotides line up with TRBD2. CDR1 and CDR2 from the germline V gene are ENHRY and SYGVKD. The CDR3 runs 15 residues. Trimming removed 4 bases from V and 2 bases from J; junction bases left unmatched: 3. The CDR3 here is CAISVTSGATDTQYF. The CDR3 DNA sequence: TGTGCCATCAGTGTAACTAGCGGGGCCACAGATACGCAGTATTTT.

This rearrangement joins TRBV5-5 to TRBJ1-5; a possible D gene is TRBD1 (6 bases). V was trimmed by 0 bases and J by 6 bases, leaving 13 bases between them. CDR3 length: 15 residues. Looked up from germline, CDR1 is SGHKS and CDR2 is YYEKEE (reference sequence). The CDR3, as DNA: TGTGCCAGCAGCTTGGCCCAGGGGTACGGTCAGCCCCAGCATTTT. Translation: CASSLAQGYGQPQHF.

The genes are TRBV7-2 and TRBJ2-7; D may be TRBD1 (5 bases). Germline CDR1 is SGHTA and CDR2 is FQGNSA. V was cut by 6 bases and J by 5 bases, with 20 bases left in between. The CDR3 length is 15 residues. CDR3 protein: CASSVQGSFSNEQYF. The DNA of the CDR3 is TGTGCCAGCAGTGTCCAGGGAAGTTTTTCCAACGAGCAGTACTTC.

The chain employs TRBV5-1 and TRBJ2-5, with TRBD2 matching over 8 bases. J was trimmed by 4 bases and V by 5 bases; bases with no gene match: 7. This CDR3 region has 14 residues. The germline CDR1 and CDR2 sequences are SGHRS and YFSETQ. CDR3 sequence reads: CASRSGGPVETQYF. The CDR3 DNA sequence: TGCGCCAGCAGATCGGGGGGGCCAGTAGAGACCCAGTACTTC.

This chain uses TRBV19 with TRBJ2-7; D is uncertain. The V gene's germline CDR1 is LNHDA and CDR2 SQIVND (reference sequence). V was cut by 4 bases and J by 5 bases, with 15 bases left in between. CDR3 length equals 14 residues. The CDR3 coding sequence is TGTGCCAGTAGTACGGGTCGAGTAAAGGACGAGCAGTACTTC. Amino acid sequence: CASSTGRVKDEQYF.

The chain uses TRBV2 and TRBJ2-7, with D tentatively TRBD1 (5 bases). The V gene lost 3 bases and the J gene lost 4 bases, with 10 bases spanning the gap. Germline V gene lookup returns CDR1 SNHLY and CDR2 FYNNEI. The CDR3 has 13 residues. For the CDR3, the DNA is TGTGCCAGCAGTGACCCAGGGAAATACGAGCAGTACTTC. Encoded protein: CASSDPGKYEQYF.

Only one count was recorded for this clone. The chain joins TRBV5-4 to TRBJ1-3; the D is unclear. Germline V gene data show CDR1 as SGHNT and CDR2 as YYREEE (reference sequence). Trimming pared 3 bases from V and 3 bases from J, leaving 13 bases between. This CDR3 has 15 amino acids. The CDR3 DNA is TGTGCCAGCAGCTCCCCCGGAGGGAGTGGAAACACCATATATTTT. It codes for CASSSPGGSGNTIYF.

J is TRBJ1-1 and V is TRBV9, with D hard to call. The germline V gene encodes CDR1 SGDLS and CDR2 YYNGEE. With 3 bases removed from V and 7 bases from J, the gap between germline ends came to 13 bases. This CDR3 is 13 amino acids long. Here the CDR3 reads CASSGELMGEAFF. In DNA, the CDR3 is TGTGCCAGCAGCGGGGAGTTAATGGGTGAAGCTTTCTTT.

This clone was seen a few times. CDR3 residues: CASSLVTGANTEAFF. Here the CDR3 DNA reads TGTGCCAGCAGCTTAGTCACAGGGGCGAACACTGAAGCTTTCTTT. J is TRBJ1-1 and V is TRBV11-2; 7 nucleotides match TRBD1. V lost 1 base and J lost 1; bases outside the gene matches: 3. Per germline, CDR1 SGHAT and CDR2 FQNNGV. The CDR3 runs to 15 residues.

This clone occurred a few times. This chain uses TRBV30 with TRBJ2-3; 10 bases align to TRBD2. Germline assignment: CDR1 GTSNPN and CDR2 SVGIG (reference sequence). V trimming: 4 bases; J trimming: 2 bases; junction bases outside the gene matches: 3. CDR3 length equals 14 residues. The DNA for the CDR3 is TGTGCCTGGACGGGGACTAGCGCCACAGATACGCAGTATTTT. Amino acid sequence: CAWTGTSATDTQYF.

This rearrangement joins TRBV3-1 (or the pseudogene TRBV3-2) to TRBJ1-1; 7 positions match TRBD1. V shed 3 bases, J shed 9 bases, and the junction held 4 bases outside the gene matches. Germline V gives CDR1 LGHDT, CDR2 YNNKEL (reference sequence). This CDR3 has 12 residues. The CDR3 nucleotides read TGTGCCAGCAGCCAGGTACAGGGGAAAGCTTTCTTT. This codes for CASSQVQGKAFF.

This clone turned up a few times. The chain carries TRBV12-3 or TRBV12-4 and TRBJ2-7; 10 bases are a match to TRBD1. This CDR3 spans 13 amino acids. The ends lost 5 bases at V and 9 bases at J; junction bases unmatched: 7. The CDR3 sequence: CASSQDRGSVQYF. For the CDR3, the DNA is TGTGCCAGCAGTCAGGACAGGGGGTCGGTGCAGTACTTC.

V is TRBV10-3 and J is TRBJ2-5; 11 bases match TRBD1. The germline V gene has CDR1 ENHRY and CDR2 SYGVKD. This CDR3 is 15 amino acids long. V was pared by 7 bases and J by 1 base, with 5 bases of the junction left unmatched. The CDR3 loop is CAIKGTGGGQETQYF. The CDR3 DNA is TGTGCCATCAAAGGGACAGGGGGAGGCCAAGAGACCCAGTACTTC.

The table lists this clone with a count of one. The chain joins TRBV5-4 to TRBJ2-2; the D gene is possibly TRBD1 (6 bases). The CDR3 spans 15 residues. Trimming removed 4 bases at V and 8 bases at J, with 18 bases between. Germline loops: CDR1 SGHNT, CDR2 YYREEE (reference sequence). CDR3 sequence reads: CASSGGTGNGGELFF. The CDR3 bases are TGTGCCAGCAGCGGGGGAACAGGGAATGGAGGGGAGCTGTTTTTT.

The chain joins TRBV5-5 to TRBJ1-1, with D hard to call. The CDR3 length is 14 residues. The germline V and J ends were trimmed by 4 bases and 3 bases, with 13 bases remaining between them. CDR1 and CDR2 (germline): SGHKS, YYEKEE (reference sequence). CDR3 region: CASSNSGGDTEAFF. The CDR3 coding sequence is TGTGCCAGCAGCAATTCCGGAGGAGACACTGAAGCTTTCTTT.

The V gene is TRBV6-1, the J gene TRBJ2-5; 8 bases are shared with TRBD2. Germline CDR1 reads MNHNS; CDR2 reads SASEGT. Trimming at V came to 2 bases and at J to 5 bases, leaving 10 bases not matched to a gene. The CDR3 has 16 amino acids. The CDR3 here is CASSESGGQGGETQYF. The CDR3 DNA reads TGTGCCAGCAGTGAATCGGGAGGGCAGGGAGGCGAGACCCAGTACTTC.

The chain is built from TRBV29-1 and TRBJ1-2; 7 nucleotides agree with TRBD1. The CDR3 length is 12 residues. CDR1 is SQVTM and CDR2 is ANQGSEA in the germline V gene. V was clipped by 7 bases and J by 2 bases; unmatched bases: 4. CDR3 DNA: TGCAGCGCTGGACAGGCGAACTATGGCTACACCTTC. It codes for CSAGQANYGYTF.

The table lists this clone with a few counts. This CDR3 is CASSESVGLAGGLETQYF. The CDR3 coding sequence is TGTGCCAGCAGTGAATCTGTCGGTCTAGCGGGGGGCCTAGAGACCCAGTACTTC. This chain links TRBV6-1 with TRBJ2-5; 11 bases fit TRBD2. There are 18 residues in the CDR3. The ends lost 2 bases at V and 4 bases at J; junction bases unmatched: 12. Germline CDR1 is MNHNS and CDR2 is SASEGT.

This chain joins TRBV18 and TRBJ1-5; possibly TRBD1 for D (5 bases). The germline V and J ends were trimmed by 0 bases and 3 bases, with 15 bases remaining between them. Germline V gene lookup returns CDR1 KGHSH and CDR2 LQKENI. This CDR3 region has 17 residues. In nucleotides, the CDR3 is TGTGCCAGCTCACCACCGTCTGGGGCCCTACCCAATCAGCCCCAGCATTTT. Its protein is CASSPPSGALPNQPQHF.

Remarks on this clone: At one end the junction does not follow the germline gene, possibly because of a read error. The V call is TRBV3-1 (or the pseudogene TRBV3-2), the J call TRBJ2-1, with 10 bases matching TRBD1. The CDR3 runs 15 residues. Germline CDR1 is LGHDT and CDR2 is YNNKEL (reference sequence). CDR3 DNA: TGTGCCAGCAGCGAAGACAGGGGGCAATACAATGAGCAGTTCTTC. The encoded protein is CASSEDRGQYNEQFF.

The chain couples TRBV30 to TRBJ1-5, with 8 bases that match TRBD1. CDR1 is GTSNPN and CDR2 is SVGIG in the germline V gene (reference sequence). With V trimmed by 0 bases and J by 0 bases, 7 bases remained unmatched. CDR3 length: 17 residues. CDR3 amino acids: CAWSVKGTGLSNQPQHF. The CDR3 DNA reads TGTGCCTGGAGTGTAAAAGGGACAGGACTTAGCAATCAGCCCCAGCATTTT. The whole variable domain, filled in from reference TRBV30 and TRBJ1-5, reads SQTIHQWPATLVQPVGSPLSLECTVEGTSNPNLYWYRQAAGRGLQLLFYSVGIGQISSEVPQNLSASRPQDRQFILSSKKLLLSDSGFYLCAWSVKGTGLSNQPQHFGDGTRLSIL.

The chain combines TRBV9 with TRBJ2-1, with a weak D call TRBD2 (6 bases). The V gene's germline CDR1 is SGDLS and CDR2 YYNGEE. Deletions cut 4 bases from V and 1 base from J, with 12 bases between. CDR3 length: 15 residues. The chain's CDR3 is CASSPGDFSYNEQFF. CDR3 nucleotide sequence: TGTGCCAGCAGCCCCGGGGACTTTTCCTACAATGAGCAGTTCTTC.